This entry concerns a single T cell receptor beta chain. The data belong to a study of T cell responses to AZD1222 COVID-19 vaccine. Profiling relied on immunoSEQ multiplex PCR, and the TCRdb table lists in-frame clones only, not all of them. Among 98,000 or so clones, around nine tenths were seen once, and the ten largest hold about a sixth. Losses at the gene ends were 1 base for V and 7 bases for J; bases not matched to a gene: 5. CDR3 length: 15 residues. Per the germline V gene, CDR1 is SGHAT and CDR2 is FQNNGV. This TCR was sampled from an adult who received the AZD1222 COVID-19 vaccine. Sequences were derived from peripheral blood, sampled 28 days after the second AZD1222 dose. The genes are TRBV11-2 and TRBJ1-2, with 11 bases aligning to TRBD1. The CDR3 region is CASSLVGTGGTGYTF. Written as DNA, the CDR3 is TGTGCCAGCAGCTTAGTAGGGACAGGGGGGACTGGCTACACCTTC. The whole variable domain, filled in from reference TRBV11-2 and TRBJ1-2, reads EAGVAQSPRYKIIEKRQSVAFWCNPISGHATLYWYQQILGQGPKLLIQFQNNGVVDDSQLPKDRFSAERLKGVDSTLKIQPAKLEDSAVYLCASSLVGTGGTGYTFGSGTRLTVV.